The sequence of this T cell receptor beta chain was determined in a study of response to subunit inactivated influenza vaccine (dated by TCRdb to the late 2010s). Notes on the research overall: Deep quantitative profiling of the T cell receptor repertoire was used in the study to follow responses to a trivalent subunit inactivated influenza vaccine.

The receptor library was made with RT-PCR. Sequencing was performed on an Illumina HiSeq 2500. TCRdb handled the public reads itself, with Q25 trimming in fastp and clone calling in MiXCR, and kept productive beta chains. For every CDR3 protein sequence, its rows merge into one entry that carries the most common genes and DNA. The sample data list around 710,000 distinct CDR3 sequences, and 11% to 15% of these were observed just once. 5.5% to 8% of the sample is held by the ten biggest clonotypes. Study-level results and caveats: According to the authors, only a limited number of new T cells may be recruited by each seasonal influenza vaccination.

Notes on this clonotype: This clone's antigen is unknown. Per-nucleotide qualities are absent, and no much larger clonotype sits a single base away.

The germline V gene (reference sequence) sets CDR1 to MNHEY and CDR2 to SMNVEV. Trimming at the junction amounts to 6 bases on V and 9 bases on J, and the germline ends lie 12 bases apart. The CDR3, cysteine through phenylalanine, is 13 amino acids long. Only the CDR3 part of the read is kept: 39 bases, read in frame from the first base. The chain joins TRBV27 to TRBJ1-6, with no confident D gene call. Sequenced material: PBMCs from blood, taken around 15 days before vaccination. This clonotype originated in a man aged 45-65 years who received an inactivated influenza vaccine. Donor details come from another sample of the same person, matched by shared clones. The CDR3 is CASRGTRGSPLHF. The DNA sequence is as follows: TGTGCCAGCAGGGGTACACGTGGTTCACCCCTCCACTTT.